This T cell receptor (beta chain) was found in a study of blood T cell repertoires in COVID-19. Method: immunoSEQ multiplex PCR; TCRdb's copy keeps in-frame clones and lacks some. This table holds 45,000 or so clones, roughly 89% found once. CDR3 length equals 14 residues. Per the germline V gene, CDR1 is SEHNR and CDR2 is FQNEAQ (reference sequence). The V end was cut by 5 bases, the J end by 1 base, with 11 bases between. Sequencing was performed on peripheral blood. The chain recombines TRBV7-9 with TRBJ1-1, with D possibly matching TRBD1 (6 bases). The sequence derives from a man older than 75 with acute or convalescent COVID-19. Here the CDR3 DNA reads TGTGCCAGCAGCCCGGACAGAGCGAACACTGAAGCTTTCTTT. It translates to CASSPDRANTEAFF.